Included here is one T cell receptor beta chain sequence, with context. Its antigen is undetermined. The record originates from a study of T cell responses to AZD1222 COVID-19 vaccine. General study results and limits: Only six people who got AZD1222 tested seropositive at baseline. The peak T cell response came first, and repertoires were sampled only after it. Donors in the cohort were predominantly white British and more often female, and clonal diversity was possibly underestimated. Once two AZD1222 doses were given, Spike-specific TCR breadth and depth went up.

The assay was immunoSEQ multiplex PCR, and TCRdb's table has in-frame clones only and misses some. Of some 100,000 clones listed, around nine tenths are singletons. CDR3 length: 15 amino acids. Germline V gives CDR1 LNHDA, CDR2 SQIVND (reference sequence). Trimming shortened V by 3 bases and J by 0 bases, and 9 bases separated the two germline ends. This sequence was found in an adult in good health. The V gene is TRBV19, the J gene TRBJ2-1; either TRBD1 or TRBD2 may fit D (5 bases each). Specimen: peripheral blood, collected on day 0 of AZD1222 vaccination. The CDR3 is CASSIEGFSYNEQFF. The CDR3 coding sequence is TGTGCCAGTAGTATTGAGGGGTTCTCCTACAATGAGCAGTTCTTC. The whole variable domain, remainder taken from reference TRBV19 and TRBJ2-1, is DGGITQSPKYLFRKEGQNVTLSCEQNLNHDAMYWYRQDPGQGLRLIYYSQIVNDFQKGDIAEGYSVSREKKESFPLTVTSAQKNPTAFYLCASSIEGFSYNEQFFGPGTRLTVL.